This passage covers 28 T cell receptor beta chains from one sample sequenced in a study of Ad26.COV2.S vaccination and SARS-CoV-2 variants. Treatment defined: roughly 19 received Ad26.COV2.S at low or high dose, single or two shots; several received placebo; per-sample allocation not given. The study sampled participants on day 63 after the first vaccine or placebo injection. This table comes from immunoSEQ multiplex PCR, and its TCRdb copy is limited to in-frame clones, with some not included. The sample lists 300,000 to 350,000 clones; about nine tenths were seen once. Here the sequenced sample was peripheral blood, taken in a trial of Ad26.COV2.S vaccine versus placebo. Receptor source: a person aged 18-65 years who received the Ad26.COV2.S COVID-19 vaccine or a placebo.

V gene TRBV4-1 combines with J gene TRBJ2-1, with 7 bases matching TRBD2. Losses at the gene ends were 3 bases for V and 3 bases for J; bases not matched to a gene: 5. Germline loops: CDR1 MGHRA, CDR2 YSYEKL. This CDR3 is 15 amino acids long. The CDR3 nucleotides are TGCGCCAGCAGCCAGGCCCGGGACTACTACAATGAGCAGTTCTTC. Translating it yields CASSQARDYYNEQFF.

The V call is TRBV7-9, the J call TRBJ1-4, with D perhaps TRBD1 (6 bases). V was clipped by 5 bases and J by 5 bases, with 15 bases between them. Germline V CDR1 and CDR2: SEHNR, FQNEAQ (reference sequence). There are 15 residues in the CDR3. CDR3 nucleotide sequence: TGTGCCAGCAGCCACCGGACAGTCTTGAATGAAAAACTGTTTTTT. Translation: CASSHRTVLNEKLFF.

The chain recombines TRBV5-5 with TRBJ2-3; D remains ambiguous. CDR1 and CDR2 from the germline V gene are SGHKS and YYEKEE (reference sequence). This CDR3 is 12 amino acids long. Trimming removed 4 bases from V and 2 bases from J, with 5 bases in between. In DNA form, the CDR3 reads TGTGCCAGCAGCCCCACCACAGATACGCAGTATTTT. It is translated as CASSPTTDTQYF.

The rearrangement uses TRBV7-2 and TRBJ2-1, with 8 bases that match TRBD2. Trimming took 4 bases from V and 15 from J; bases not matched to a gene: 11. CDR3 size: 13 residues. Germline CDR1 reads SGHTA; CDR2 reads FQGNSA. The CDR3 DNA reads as TGTGCCAGCAGCTCCCTAGAGGCGGGAGGTTTGTTCTTC. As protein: CASSSLEAGGLFF.

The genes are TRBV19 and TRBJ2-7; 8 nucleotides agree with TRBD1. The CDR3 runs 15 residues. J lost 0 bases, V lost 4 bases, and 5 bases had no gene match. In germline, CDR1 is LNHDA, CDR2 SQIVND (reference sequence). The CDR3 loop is CASSKTGVRSYEQYF. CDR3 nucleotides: TGTGCCAGTAGTAAGACAGGGGTTCGCTCCTACGAGCAGTACTTC.

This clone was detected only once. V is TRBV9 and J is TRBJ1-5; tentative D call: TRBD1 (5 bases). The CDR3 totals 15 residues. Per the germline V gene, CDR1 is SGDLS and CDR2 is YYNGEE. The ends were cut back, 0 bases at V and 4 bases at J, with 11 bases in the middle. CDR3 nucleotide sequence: TGTGCCAGCAGCGTAGCGGGGCAGGGTAATCAGCCCCAGCATTTT. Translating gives CASSVAGQGNQPQHF.

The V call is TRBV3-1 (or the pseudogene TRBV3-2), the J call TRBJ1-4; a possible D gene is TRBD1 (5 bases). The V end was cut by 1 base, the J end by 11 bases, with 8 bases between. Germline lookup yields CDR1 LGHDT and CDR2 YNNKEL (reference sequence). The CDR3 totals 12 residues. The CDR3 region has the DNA TGTGCCAGCAGCCAAGCCCGGGACAAACTGTTTTTT. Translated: CASSQARDKLFF.

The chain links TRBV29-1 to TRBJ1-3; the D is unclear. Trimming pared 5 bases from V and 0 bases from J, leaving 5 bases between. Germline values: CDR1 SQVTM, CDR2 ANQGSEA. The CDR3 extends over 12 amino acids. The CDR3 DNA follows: TGCAGCGTTTTAGGCTCTGGAAACACCATATATTTT. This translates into CSVLGSGNTIYF.

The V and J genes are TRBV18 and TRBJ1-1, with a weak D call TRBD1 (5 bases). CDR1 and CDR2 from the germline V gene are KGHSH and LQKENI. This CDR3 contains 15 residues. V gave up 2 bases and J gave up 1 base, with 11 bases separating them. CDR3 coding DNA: TGTGCCAGCTCACCAAGTAGCGGGGGGAACACTGAAGCTTTCTTT. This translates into CASSPSSGGNTEAFF. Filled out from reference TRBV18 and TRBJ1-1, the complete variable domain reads NAGVMQNPRHLVRRRGQEARLRCSPMKGHSHVYWYRQLPEEGLKFMVYLQKENIIDESGMPKERFSAEFPKEGPSILRIQQVVRGDSAAYFCASSPSSGGNTEAFFGQGTRLTVV.

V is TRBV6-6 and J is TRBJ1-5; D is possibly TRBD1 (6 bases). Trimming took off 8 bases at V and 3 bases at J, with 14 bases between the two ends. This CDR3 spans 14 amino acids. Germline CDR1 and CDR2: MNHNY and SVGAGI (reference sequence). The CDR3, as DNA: TGTGCCAGCCTCGCCGACAGGATCAATCAGCCCCAGCATTTT. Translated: CASLADRINQPQHF.

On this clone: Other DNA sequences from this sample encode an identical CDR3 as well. The DNA of the CDR3 is TGTGCCAGCAGCTTACGACAGGGACGGACTGAAGCTTTCTTT. This codes for CASSLRQGRTEAFF. The chain has TRBV7-9 and TRBJ1-1; 7 nucleotides match TRBD1. The CDR3 has 14 amino acids. CDR1 and CDR2 from the germline V gene are SEHNR and FQNEAQ (reference sequence). J gave up 5 bases and V 2 bases, and 5 bases lay outside the gene matches.

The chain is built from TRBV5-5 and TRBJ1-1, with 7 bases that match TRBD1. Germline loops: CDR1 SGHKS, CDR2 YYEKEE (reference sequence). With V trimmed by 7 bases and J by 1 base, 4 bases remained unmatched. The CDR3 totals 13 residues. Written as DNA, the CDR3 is TGTGCCAGCGCGGGACAGTCGAACACTGAAGCTTTCTTT. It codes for CASAGQSNTEAFF.

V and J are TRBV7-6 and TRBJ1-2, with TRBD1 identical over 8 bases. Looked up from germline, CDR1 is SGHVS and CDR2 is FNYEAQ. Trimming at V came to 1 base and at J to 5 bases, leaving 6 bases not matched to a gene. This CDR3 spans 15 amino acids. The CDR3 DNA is TGTGCCAGCAGCTTAGGTGACAGGGGTGGATATGGCTACACCTTC. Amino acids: CASSLGDRGGYGYTF.

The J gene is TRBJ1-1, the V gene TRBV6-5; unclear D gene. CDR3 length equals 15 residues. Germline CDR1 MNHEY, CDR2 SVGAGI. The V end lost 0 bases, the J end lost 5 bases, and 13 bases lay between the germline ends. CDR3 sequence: CASSYSRRRETEAFF. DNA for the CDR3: TGTGCCAGCAGTTACTCGAGACGTCGAGAAACTGAAGCTTTCTTT.

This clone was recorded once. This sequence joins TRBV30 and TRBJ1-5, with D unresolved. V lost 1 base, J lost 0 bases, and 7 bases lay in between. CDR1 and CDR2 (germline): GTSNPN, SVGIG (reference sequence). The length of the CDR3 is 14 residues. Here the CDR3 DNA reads TGTGCCTGGAGTGGGGCAGATAGCAATCAGCCCCAGCATTTT. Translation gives CAWSGADSNQPQHF.

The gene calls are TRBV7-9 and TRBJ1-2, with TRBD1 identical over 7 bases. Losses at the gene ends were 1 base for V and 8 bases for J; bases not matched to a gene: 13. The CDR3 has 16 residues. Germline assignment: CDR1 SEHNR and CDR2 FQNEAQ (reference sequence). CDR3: CASSLEAGRRGNGYTF. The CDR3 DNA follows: TGTGCCAGCAGCTTAGAAGCGGGTCGCAGGGGGAACGGCTACACCTTC. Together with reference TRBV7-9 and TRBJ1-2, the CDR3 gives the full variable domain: DTGVSQNPRHKITKRGQNVTFRCDPISEHNRLYWYRQTLGQGPEFLTYFQNEAQLEKSRLLSDRFSAERPKGSFSTLEIQRTEQGDSAMYLCASSLEAGRRGNGYTFGSGTRLTVV.

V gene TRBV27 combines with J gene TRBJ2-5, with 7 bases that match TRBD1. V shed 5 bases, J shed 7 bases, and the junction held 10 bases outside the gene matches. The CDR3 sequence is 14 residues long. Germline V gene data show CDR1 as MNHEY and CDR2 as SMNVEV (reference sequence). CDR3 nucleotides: TGTGCCAGCAGTATAAGGGGGCCCGGGGTGACCCAGTACTTC. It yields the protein CASSIRGPGVTQYF.

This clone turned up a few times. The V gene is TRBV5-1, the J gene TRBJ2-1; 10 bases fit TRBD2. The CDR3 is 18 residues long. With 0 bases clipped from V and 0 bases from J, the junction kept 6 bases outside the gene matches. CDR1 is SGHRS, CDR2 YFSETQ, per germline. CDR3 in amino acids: CASSLVSSGGYSYNEQFF. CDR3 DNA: TGCGCCAGCAGCTTGGTGTCTAGCGGGGGTTACTCCTACAATGAGCAGTTCTTC.

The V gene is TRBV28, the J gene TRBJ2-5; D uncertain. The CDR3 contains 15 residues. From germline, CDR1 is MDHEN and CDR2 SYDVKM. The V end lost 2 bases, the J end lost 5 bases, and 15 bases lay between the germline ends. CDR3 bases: TGTGCCAGCAGTTTACTGGATCGAGCTAGGGAGACCCAGTACTTC. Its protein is CASSLLDRARETQYF.

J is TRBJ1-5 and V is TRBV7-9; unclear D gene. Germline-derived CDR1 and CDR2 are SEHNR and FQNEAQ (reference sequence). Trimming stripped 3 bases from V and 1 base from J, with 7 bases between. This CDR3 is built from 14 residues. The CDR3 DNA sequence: TGTGCCAGCAGCTTGACGGAGAGCAATCAGCCCCAGCATTTT. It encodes CASSLTESNQPQHF. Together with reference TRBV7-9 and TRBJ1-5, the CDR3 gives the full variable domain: DTGVSQNPRHKITKRGQNVTFRCDPISEHNRLYWYRQTLGQGPEFLTYFQNEAQLEKSRLLSDRFSAERPKGSFSTLEIQRTEQGDSAMYLCASSLTESNQPQHFGDGTRLSIL.

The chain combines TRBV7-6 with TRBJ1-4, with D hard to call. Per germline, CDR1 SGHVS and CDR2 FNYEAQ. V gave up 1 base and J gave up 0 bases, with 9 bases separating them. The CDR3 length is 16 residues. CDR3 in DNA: TGTGCCAGCAGCTTAGAGGCACTAGCAACTAATGAAAAACTGTTTTTT. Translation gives CASSLEALATNEKLFF.

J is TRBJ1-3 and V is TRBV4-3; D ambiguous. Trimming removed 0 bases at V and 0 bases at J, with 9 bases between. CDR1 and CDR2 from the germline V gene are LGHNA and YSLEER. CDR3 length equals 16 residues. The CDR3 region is CASSQDTRISGNTIYF. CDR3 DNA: TGCGCCAGCAGCCAAGATACTCGGATCTCTGGAAACACCATATATTTT.

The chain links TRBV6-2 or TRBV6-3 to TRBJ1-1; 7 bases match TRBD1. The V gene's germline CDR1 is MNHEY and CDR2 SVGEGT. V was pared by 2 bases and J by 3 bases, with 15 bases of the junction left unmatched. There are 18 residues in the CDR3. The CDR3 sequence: CASSYPSRTGREDTEAFF. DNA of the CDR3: TGTGCCAGCAGTTACCCCAGTCGGACAGGTAGGGAGGACACTGAAGCTTTCTTT.

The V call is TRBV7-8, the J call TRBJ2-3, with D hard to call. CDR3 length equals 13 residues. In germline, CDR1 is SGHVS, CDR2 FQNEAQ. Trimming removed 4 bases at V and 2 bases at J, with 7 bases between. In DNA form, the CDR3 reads TGTGCCAGCAGCTCGTGGGTCACAGATACGCAGTATTTT. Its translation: CASSSWVTDTQYF.

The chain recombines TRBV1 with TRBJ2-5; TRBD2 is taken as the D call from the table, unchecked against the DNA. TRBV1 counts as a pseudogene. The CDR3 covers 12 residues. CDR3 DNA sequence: TGCACCATGGGGATCCCGGGGGAGACCCAGTACTTC. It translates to CTMGIPGETQYF.

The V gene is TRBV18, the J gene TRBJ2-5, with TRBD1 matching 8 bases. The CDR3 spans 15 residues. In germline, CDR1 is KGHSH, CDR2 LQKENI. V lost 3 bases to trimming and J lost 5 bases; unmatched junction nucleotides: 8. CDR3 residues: CASSPSRGQKETQYF. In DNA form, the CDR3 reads TGTGCCAGCTCACCGAGCAGGGGGCAAAAGGAGACCCAGTACTTC.

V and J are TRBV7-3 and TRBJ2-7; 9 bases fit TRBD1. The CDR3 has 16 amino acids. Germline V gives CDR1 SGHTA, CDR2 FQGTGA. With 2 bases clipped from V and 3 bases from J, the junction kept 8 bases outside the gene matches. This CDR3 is CASSLLPGQGLYEQYF. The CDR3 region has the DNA TGTGCCAGCAGCTTACTACCGGGACAGGGTCTCTACGAGCAGTACTTC.

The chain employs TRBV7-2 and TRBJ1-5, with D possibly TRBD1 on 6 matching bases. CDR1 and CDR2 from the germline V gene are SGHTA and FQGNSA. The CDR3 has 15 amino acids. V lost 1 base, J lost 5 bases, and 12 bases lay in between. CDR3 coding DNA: TGTGCCAGCAGCTTAGTACAGGGTACTCATCAGCCCCAGCATTTT. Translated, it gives CASSLVQGTHQPQHF. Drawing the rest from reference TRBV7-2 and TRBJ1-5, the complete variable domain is GAGVSQSPSNKVTEKGKDVELRCDPISGHTALYWYRQSLGQGLEFLIYFQGNSAPDKSGLPSDRFSAERTGGSVSTLTIQRTQQEDSAVYLCASSLVQGTHQPQHFGDGTRLSIL.